A selection of T cell receptor beta chains follows, all from one sample in a study of shared clonotypes between healthy human individuals. Here immunoSEQ multiplex PCR was the method, and the copy in TCRdb shows in-frame clones only, minus some. The sample has more than 400,000 clones, 81% seen once. Sequencing input: PBMCs. The origin of the receptors is a woman in her thirties or forties in good health. Some clones in this sample may be carry-over from other donors' samples. Both conserved end residues are part of each CDR3. D genes are given only for firm matches. Clone size is given for some rows only: seen once, a few or many times, or a class if the clone is expanded.

abundance	v_gene	d_gene	j_gene	CDR3aa	CDR3nt
many	TRBV5-1	-	TRBJ2-2	CASSLALGGPGELFF	TGCGCCAGCAGCTTGGCCCTCGGGGGGCCCGGGGAGCTGTTTTTT
-	TRBV18	-	TRBJ2-1	CASSRDRTDNEQFF	TGTGCCAGCTCACGAGACAGAACCGACAATGAGCAGTTCTTC
many	TRBV6-5	-	TRBJ2-7	CASSYGRGSFYEQYF	TGTGCCAGCAGTTACGGCAGGGGTTCTTTCTACGAGCAGTACTTC
-	TRBV2	-	TRBJ1-5	CASSDFDRSNQPQHF	TGTGCCAGCAGTGATTTTGACAGGTCGAATCAGCCCCAGCATTTT
-	TRBV5-1	-	TRBJ1-4	CASSLDGGTTGEKLFF	TGCGCCAGCAGCTTGGATGGGGGCACAACGGGGGAAAAACTGTTTTTT
many	TRBV9	TRBD1	TRBJ2-7	CASSVGTGGVYEQYF	TGTGCCAGCAGCGTAGGAACAGGGGGCGTCTACGAGCAGTACTTC
-	TRBV5-1	-	TRBJ2-5	CASRKDGGLSGETQYF	TGCGCCAGCAGAAAGGACGGTGGGTTATCTGGGGAGACCCAGTACTTC
-	TRBV27	-	TRBJ2-1	CASSFSQDTSYNEQFF	TGTGCCAGCAGTTTTTCTCAGGACACCAGCTACAATGAGCAGTTCTTC
-	TRBV2	-	TRBJ1-4	CASMDLVEKLFF	TGTGCCAGCATGGATCTGGTCGAAAAACTGTTTTTT
-	TRBV6-5	TRBD2	TRBJ2-5	CASSYGLAGRETQYF	TGTGCCAGCAGTTATGGATTAGCGGGACGGGAGACCCAGTACTTC
-	TRBV5-1	-	TRBJ2-5	CASSTTPQGETQYF	TGCGCCAGCAGCACAACGCCACAGGGAGAGACCCAGTACTTC
-	TRBV27	-	TRBJ2-2	CASSKWGGSGTGELFF	TGTGCCAGCAGCAAATGGGGTGGTAGCGGCACCGGGGAGCTGTTTTTT
-	TRBV28	-	TRBJ2-7	CASRARPGGYEQYF	TGTGCCAGCAGGGCCCGACCTGGAGGCTACGAGCAGTACTTC
-	TRBV28	-	TRBJ2-7	CASSPPGAFREQYF	TGTGCCAGCAGTCCTCCCGGGGCGTTTCGCGAGCAGTACTTC
many	TRBV6-5	-	TRBJ2-2	CASSYSEGTGELFF	TGTGCCAGCAGTTACTCGGAGGGGACCGGGGAGCTGTTTTTT
-	TRBV27	TRBD2	TRBJ2-1	CASSSLGGSYFNEQFF	TGTGCCAGCAGTTCCCTCGGGGGGAGTTATTTCAATGAGCAGTTCTTC
-	TRBV5-4	-	TRBJ1-1	CASSNGQMNTEAFF	TGTGCCAGCAGTAATGGACAGATGAACACTGAAGCTTTCTTT